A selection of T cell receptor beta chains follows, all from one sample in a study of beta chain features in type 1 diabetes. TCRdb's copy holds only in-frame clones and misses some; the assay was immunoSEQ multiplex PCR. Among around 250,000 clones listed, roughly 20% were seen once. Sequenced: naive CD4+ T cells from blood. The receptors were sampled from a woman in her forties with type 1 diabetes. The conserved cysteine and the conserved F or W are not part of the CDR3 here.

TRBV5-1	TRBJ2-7	ASSPSGTGVYEQY
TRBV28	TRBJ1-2	ASSNTGIEGYT
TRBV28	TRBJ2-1	ASGLGWAAHNEQF
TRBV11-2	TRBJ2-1	ASSLMTSGNNEQF
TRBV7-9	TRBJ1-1	ASSSQAMNTEAF
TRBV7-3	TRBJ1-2	ASSPTAEANYGYT
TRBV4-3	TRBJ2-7	ASSQVAGGPYEQY
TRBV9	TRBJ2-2	ASSVAGGINTGELF
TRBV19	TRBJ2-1	ASMHRGSYNEQF
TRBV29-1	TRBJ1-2	SAQGIYGYT
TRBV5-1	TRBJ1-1	ASSTPQENTEAF
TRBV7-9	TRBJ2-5	ASSPAWEQETQY
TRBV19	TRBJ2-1	ASSITGSSYNEQF
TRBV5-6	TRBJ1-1	ASSWGDSEAF
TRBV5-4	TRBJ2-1	ASTPGGAVYNEQF
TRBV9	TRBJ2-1	ASSVGRGEHNEQF
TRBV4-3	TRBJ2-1	ASSPGLAGENEQF
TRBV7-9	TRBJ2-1	ATRSIAGEEQF
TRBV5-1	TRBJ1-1	ASSSGQFMNTEAF
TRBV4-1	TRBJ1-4	ASSQADRGNEKLF
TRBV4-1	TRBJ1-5	ASSPDPGQGNQPQH
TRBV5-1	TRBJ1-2	ASSAQGQGYGYT
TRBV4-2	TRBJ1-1	ASSQTQGLNTEAF